This is a list of T cell receptor beta chains from one sample in a study of blood T cell repertoires in COVID-19. The data were produced by immunoSEQ multiplex PCR, yet TCRdb's version contains in-frame clones alone and is incomplete. The sample yields around 470,000 clones, approximately 89% seen once. The sequencing sample was made of peripheral blood. The receptors here all came from a young man with COVID-19, enrolled during active disease. CDR3s include the opening cysteine and the closing phenylalanine or tryptophan. The D gene is left open where the match is weak. A row's size may be missing; if present it is once, few, many or a size class.

size: NA; V: TRBV6-5; J: TRBJ2-7; length: 15; D: NA; DNA: TGTGCCAGCAGGGACTCCTACATCTCGCCCTACGAGCAGTACTTC; CDR3: CASRDSYISPYEQYF
size: few; V: TRBV3-1/TRBV3-2; J: TRBJ1-1; length: 14; D: NA; DNA: TGTGCCAGCAGCCAAGGCAGGGTGAACACTGAAGCTTTCTTT; CDR3: CASSQGRVNTEAFF
size: NA; V: TRBV6-1; J: TRBJ1-2; length: 12; D: TRBD1; DNA: TGTGCCAGCAGTGAAGAGGACAGGGCGCACACCTTC; CDR3: CASSEEDRAHTF
size: NA; V: TRBV18; J: TRBJ2-7; length: 17; D: TRBD2; DNA: TGTGCCAGCTCACTGGGGCTAGCGGGAGGATCACGGTACGAGCAGTACTTC; CDR3: CASSLGLAGGSRYEQYF
size: NA; V: TRBV28; J: TRBJ1-1; length: 14; D: NA; DNA: TGTGCCAGCCGAAACACCCCGAGGGACACTGAAGCTTTCTTT; CDR3: CASRNTPRDTEAFF
size: NA; V: TRBV7-8; J: TRBJ2-2; length: 15; D: NA; DNA: TGTGCCAGCAGCCAACAGGGCTTCAACACCGGGGAGCTGTTTTTT; CDR3: CASSQQGFNTGELFF
size: NA; V: TRBV7-9; J: TRBJ1-3; length: 16; D: TRBD1; DNA: TGTGCCAGCAGCTTATCCGGCAGGGGGCCCGGAAACACCATATATTTT; CDR3: CASSLSGRGPGNTIYF
size: NA; V: TRBV15; J: TRBJ1-3; length: 13; D: NA; DNA: TGTGCCACCAGCAGAGATGAGGGAAACACCATATATTTT; CDR3: CATSRDEGNTIYF
size: NA; V: TRBV10-2; J: TRBJ2-7; length: 12; D: NA; DNA: TGCGCCAGCAGTGCCAGGTGGGACGAGCAGTACTTC; CDR3: CASSARWDEQYF
size: NA; V: TRBV25-1; J: TRBJ2-7; length: 12; D: TRBD1; DNA: TGTGCCAGCAAGGACAGGGGACCCGAGCAGTACTTC; CDR3: CASKDRGPEQYF
size: NA; V: TRBV6-5; J: TRBJ1-1; length: 13; D: NA; DNA: TGTGCCAGCAGTTCCAAACAGGGAACTGAAGCTTTCTTT; CDR3: CASSSKQGTEAFF
size: NA; V: TRBV11-2; J: TRBJ2-7; length: 13; D: TRBD2; DNA: TGTGCCAGCAGATATAGCGGGAGAAACGAGCAGTACTTC; CDR3: CASRYSGRNEQYF
size: NA; V: TRBV19; J: TRBJ2-1; length: 15; D: NA; DNA: TGTGCCAGTACCCCTTTCTTTTCAGGGTATCGTGAGCAGTTCTTC; CDR3: CASTPFFSGYREQFF
size: once; V: TRBV12-3/TRBV12-4; J: TRBJ2-1; length: 13; D: NA; DNA: TGTGCCAGCAGTTTATTGGCTTACAATGAGCAGTTCTTC; CDR3: CASSLLAYNEQFF
size: NA; V: TRBV7-3; J: TRBJ2-5; length: 16; D: TRBD2; DNA: TGTGCCAGCAGCTTAATGGGGGCTAGCGGGCAAGAGACCCAGTACTTC; CDR3: CASSLMGASGQETQYF
size: NA; V: TRBV6-2/TRBV6-3; J: TRBJ2-1; length: 16; D: NA; DNA: TGTGCCAGCAGCCCTCTGACAGGAAAATTCTACAATGAGCAGTTCTTC; CDR3: CASSPLTGKFYNEQFF
size: NA; V: TRBV4-2; J: TRBJ2-1; length: 17; D: NA; DNA: TGTGCCAGCAGTCGGTCGAGCGGGACCCAGGGGTACAATGAGCAGTTCTTC; CDR3: CASSRSSGTQGYNEQFF
size: once; V: TRBV19; J: TRBJ1-5; length: 12; D: NA; DNA: TGTGCCAGTAGTATCGGCAATCAGCCCCAGCATTTT; CDR3: CASSIGNQPQHF
size: NA; V: TRBV25-1; J: TRBJ1-1; length: 14; D: NA; DNA: TGTGCCAGCAGTGAGACCAGGTCGAACACTGAAGCTTTCTTT; CDR3: CASSETRSNTEAFF
size: NA; V: TRBV7-2; J: TRBJ2-2; length: 16; D: TRBD1; DNA: TGTGCCAGCAGCTTATGGATGAGACAGGGCGTCGGGGAGCTGTTTTTT; CDR3: CASSLWMRQGVGELFF
size: NA; V: TRBV27; J: TRBJ2-7; length: 15; D: NA; DNA: TGTGCCAGCAGTTTCTGGGGAGATACAGACTACGAGCAGTACTTC; CDR3: CASSFWGDTDYEQYF
size: NA; V: TRBV6-5; J: TRBJ1-2; length: 13; D: NA; DNA: TGTGCCAGCAGTTTGCGTCCCGCGTATGGCTACACCTTC; CDR3: CASSLRPAYGYTF
size: NA; V: TRBV6-1; J: TRBJ2-7; length: 17; D: NA; DNA: TGTGCCAGCAGTAAAGATTTGGGGCCCATACCGCCCTACGAGCAGTACTTC; CDR3: CASSKDLGPIPPYEQYF
size: NA; V: TRBV7-6; J: TRBJ2-7; length: 14; D: TRBD1; DNA: TGTGCCAGCAGCTCCGGACAGGGGGTGTACGAGCAGTACTTC; CDR3: CASSSGQGVYEQYF
size: NA; V: TRBV3-1/TRBV3-2; J: TRBJ1-1; length: 13; D: NA; DNA: TGTGCCAGCAGCTCTCCCCGGAACACTGAAGCTTTCTTT; CDR3: CASSSPRNTEAFF
size: NA; V: TRBV6-6; J: TRBJ1-5; length: 13; D: NA; DNA: TGTGCCAGCAGTTACTCAACCGATCAGGGGCAGCGTTTT; CDR3: CASSYSTDQGQRF
size: NA; V: TRBV5-1; J: TRBJ2-7; length: 13; D: TRBD1; DNA: TGCGCCAGCTCGGGACAGGGAGGTCACGAGCAGTACTTC; CDR3: CASSGQGGHEQYF
size: NA; V: TRBV14; J: TRBJ2-1; length: 15; D: NA; DNA: TGTGCCAGCAGCCCTCCGAGGGCTGGGCGGAATGAGCAGTTCTTC; CDR3: CASSPPRAGRNEQFF
size: NA; V: TRBV30; J: TRBJ1-5; length: 15; D: TRBD1; DNA: TGTGCCTGGAGCCTGGGACAGGGGATTGATCAGCCCCAGCATTTT; CDR3: CAWSLGQGIDQPQHF